Listed here is a single T cell receptor (beta chain). Its antigen is not known. The data stem from a study of beta chain features in type 1 diabetes. Study-wide results and limits: Whether TCRB rearrangement is influenced by HLA type was left unresolved in this analysis. Type 1 diabetes patients had TCRB CDR3s that were shorter (moderately but significantly so) in all four CD4+ subsets.

V was cut by 5 bases and J by 2 bases, with 14 bases left in between. The CDR3 spans 15 residues. Germline-derived CDR1 and CDR2 are SGHTA and FQGNSA. Sorted CD4+ subsets: naive, central memory, regulatory, stem cell-like memory (CD45RO/CCR7/CD25/CD127/CD95/CD27 panel). Expressed TCRB transcripts were sequenced because the isolated RNA had all been reverse transcribed beforehand. An average approximately 4 million reads came from naive, central memory and regulatory T cell samples. Profiling relied on immunoSEQ multiplex PCR, and the TCRdb table lists in-frame clones only, not all of them. The sample lists about 140,000 clones, about a tenth occurring once.

This clonotype was obtained from a woman aged 40 to 50 in good health. Specimen: central memory CD4+ T cells from blood. The chain carries TRBV7-2 and TRBJ2-3, with D possibly matching TRBD1 (5 bases). This CDR3 is CASSQAQGSTDTQYF. CDR3 nucleotide sequence: TGTGCCAGCAGCCAAGCCCAGGGTTCCACAGATACGCAGTATTTT.